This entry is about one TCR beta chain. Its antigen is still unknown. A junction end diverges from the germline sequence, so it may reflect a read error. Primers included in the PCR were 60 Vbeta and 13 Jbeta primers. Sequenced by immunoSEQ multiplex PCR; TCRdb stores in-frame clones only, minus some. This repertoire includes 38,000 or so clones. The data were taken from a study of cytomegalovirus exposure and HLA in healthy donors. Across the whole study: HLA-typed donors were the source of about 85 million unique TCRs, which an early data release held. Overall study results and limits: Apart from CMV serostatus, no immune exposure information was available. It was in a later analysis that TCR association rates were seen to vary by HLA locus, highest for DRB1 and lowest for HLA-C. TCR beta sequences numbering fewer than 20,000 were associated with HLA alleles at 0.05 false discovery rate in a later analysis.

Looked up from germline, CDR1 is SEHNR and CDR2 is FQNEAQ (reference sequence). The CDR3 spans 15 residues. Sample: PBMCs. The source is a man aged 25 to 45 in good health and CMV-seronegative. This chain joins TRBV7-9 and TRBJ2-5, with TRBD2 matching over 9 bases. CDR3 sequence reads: CASSLYVAGEENQYF. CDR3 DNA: TGTGCCAGCAGCTTGTACGTAGCGGGAGAGGAGAACCAGTACTTC. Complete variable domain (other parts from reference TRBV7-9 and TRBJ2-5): DTGVSQNPRHKITKRGQNVTFRCDPISEHNRLYWYRQTLGQGPEFLTYFQNEAQLEKSRLLSDRFSAERPKGSFSTLEIQRTEQGDSAMYLCASSLYVAGEENQYFGPGTRLLVL.